These T cell receptor beta chains were read from a single sample in a study of Ad26.COV2.S vaccination and SARS-CoV-2 variants. Generated by immunoSEQ multiplex PCR, the TCRdb table keeps only in-frame clones and is missing some. The sample has 440,000 or so clones, 90% seen once. This material consisted of peripheral blood, taken in a trial of Ad26.COV2.S vaccine versus placebo. These TCRs come from a person between 18 and 65 years old who received the Ad26.COV2.S COVID-19 vaccine or a placebo. Both conserved end residues are part of each CDR3. The D gene is left open where the match is weak. Clone size is not always given. Where it is, it says once, few, many or a class for expanded clones.

CASSLGLGSTSSYEQYF TGTGCCAGCAGCTTAGGCCTGGGTAGCACCTCCTCCTACGAGCAGTACTTC TRBJ2-7 TRBV13 . .
CASSPGWDEQYF TGTGCCAGTAGTCCCGGGTGGGACGAGCAGTACTTC TRBJ2-7 TRBV19 . .
CASSQEGPGTNTQYF TGTGCCAGCAGCCAAGAGGGGCCGGGAACGAATACGCAGTATTTT TRBJ2-3 TRBV3-1/TRBV3-2 once .
CATRQLALVGDEQFF TGTGCCACCCGCCAACTAGCGCTTGTAGGGGATGAGCAGTTCTTC TRBJ2-1 TRBV10-3 once TRBD2
CASSQTGTASYEQYF TGTGCCAGCAGCCAGACCGGGACGGCCTCCTACGAGCAGTACTTC TRBJ2-7 TRBV16 . .
CASSLDRGYGYTF TGTGCCAGCAGTCTTGACAGGGGATATGGCTACACCTTC TRBJ1-2 TRBV6-5 . TRBD1
CASSLNAYNSPLHF TGTGCCAGCAGCTTAAATGCCTATAATTCACCCCTCCACTTT TRBJ1-6 TRBV7-3 . .
CASSDTSGSFHEQYF TGTGCCAGCAGCGATACTAGCGGGAGTTTCCACGAGCAGTACTTC TRBJ2-7 TRBV5-4 . TRBD2
CASRMGGGNEKLFF TGTGCCAGCAGGATGGGGGGGGGTAATGAAAAACTGTTTTTT TRBJ1-4 TRBV28 . .
CASTFRGLNDQPQHF TGTGCCAGCACCTTCAGGGGATTGAACGATCAGCCCCAGCATTTT TRBJ1-5 TRBV28 . .
CASRLTSTDTQYF TGTGCCAGCAGATTAACCAGCACAGATACGCAGTATTTT TRBJ2-3 TRBV7-2 . .
CASSQVRGSTDTQYF TGTGCCAGCAGCCAAGTTCGCGGGAGCACAGATACGCAGTATTTT TRBJ2-3 TRBV3-1/TRBV3-2 . .
CASSLGRGLWDSGANVLTF TGTGCCAGCAGCTTGGGACGGGGACTGTGGGACTCTGGGGCCAACGTCCTGACTTTC TRBJ2-6 TRBV11-2 . .